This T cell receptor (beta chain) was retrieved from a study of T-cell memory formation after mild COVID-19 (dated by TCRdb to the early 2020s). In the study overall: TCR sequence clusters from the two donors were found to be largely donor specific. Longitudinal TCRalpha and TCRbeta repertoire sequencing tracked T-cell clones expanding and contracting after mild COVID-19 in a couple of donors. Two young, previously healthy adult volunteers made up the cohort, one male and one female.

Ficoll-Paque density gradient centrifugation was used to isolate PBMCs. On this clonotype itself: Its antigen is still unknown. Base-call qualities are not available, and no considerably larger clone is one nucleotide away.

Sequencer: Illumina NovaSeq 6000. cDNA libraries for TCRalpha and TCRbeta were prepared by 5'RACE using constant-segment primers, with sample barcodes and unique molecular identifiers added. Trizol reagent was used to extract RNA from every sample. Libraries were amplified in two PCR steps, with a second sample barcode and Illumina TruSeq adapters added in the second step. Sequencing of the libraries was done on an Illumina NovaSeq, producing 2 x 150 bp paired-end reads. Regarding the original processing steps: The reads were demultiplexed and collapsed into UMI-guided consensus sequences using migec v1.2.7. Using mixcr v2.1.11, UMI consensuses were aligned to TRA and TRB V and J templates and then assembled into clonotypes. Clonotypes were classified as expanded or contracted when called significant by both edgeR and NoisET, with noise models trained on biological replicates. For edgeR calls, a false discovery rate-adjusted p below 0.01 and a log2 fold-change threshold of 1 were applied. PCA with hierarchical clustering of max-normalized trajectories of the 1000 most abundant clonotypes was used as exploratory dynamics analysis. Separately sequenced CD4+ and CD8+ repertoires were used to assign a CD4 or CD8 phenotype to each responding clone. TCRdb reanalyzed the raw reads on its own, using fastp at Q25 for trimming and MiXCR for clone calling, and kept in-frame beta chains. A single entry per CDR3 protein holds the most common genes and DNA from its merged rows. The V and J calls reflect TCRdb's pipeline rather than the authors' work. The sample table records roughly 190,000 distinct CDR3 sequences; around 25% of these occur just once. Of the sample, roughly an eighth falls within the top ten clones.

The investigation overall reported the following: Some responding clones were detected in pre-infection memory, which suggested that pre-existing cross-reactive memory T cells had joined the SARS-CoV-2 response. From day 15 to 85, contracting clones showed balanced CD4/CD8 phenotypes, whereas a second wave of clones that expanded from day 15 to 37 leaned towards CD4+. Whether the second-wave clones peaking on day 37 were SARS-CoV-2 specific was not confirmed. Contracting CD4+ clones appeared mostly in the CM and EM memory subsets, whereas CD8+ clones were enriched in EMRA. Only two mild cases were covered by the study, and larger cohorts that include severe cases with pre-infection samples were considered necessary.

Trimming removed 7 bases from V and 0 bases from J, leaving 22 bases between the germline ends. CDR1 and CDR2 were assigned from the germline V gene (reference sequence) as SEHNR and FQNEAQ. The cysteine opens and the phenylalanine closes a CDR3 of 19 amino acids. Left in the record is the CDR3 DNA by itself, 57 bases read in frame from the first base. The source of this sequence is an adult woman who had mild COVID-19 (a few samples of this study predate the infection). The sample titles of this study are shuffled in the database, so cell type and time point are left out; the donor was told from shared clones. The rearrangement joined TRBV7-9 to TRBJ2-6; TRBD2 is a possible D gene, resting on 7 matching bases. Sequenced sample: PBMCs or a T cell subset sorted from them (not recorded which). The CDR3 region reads CASTSGGRGLPSGANVLTF. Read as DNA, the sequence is TGTGCCAGCACCTCGGGGGGTCGGGGGCTACCCTCTGGGGCCAACGTCCTGACTTTC.